The rows below give T cell receptor beta chains drawn from one sample of a study of T-cell memory formation after mild COVID-19. TCRdb used MiXCR to reprocess the 5' RACE reads, holding one entry per CDR3 protein. The sample consists of about 470,000 distinct CDR3 sequences, 18% of them appearing once. Sequences were obtained from PBMCs or a T cell subset sorted from them (not recorded which). All receptors come from an adult woman who had mild COVID-19 (a few samples of this study predate the infection). Cell type and time point are not known. CDR3s include the opening cysteine and the closing phenylalanine or tryptophan. D genes are given only for firm matches. Rows give clone size only sometimes, using once, few, many, or a class for an expanded clone.

V: TRBV7-6
J: TRBJ2-2
size: few
D: TRBD1
CDR3: CASSLGNRGVKTGELFF
DNA: TGTGCCAGCAGCTTAGGGAACAGGGGAGTAAAAACCGGGGAGCTGTTTTTT

V: TRBV14
J: TRBJ2-1
size: NA
D: TRBD2
CDR3: CASSQWTSGSNEQFF
DNA: TGTGCCAGCAGCCAATGGACTAGCGGGAGCAATGAGCAGTTCTTC

V: TRBV6-2/TRBV6-3
J: TRBJ1-3
size: NA
D: NA
CDR3: CASSEALPRNTIYF
DNA: TGTGCCAGCAGTGAAGCGCTACCCCGAAACACCATATATTTT

V: TRBV6-5
J: TRBJ2-1
size: NA
D: TRBD2
CDR3: CATESGTSGGDTYNEQFF
DNA: TGTGCCACGGAGTCCGGGACTAGCGGGGGGGACACCTACAATGAGCAGTTCTTC

V: TRBV19
J: TRBJ2-2
size: few
D: TRBD1
CDR3: CASRIGTASWVPNTGELFF
DNA: TGTGCCAGTAGGATCGGGACAGCGTCGTGGGTGCCGAACACCGGGGAGCTGTTTTTT

V: TRBV5-5
J: TRBJ2-5
size: NA
D: TRBD2
CDR3: CASSSSSGLQETQYF
DNA: TGTGCCAGCAGCTCGTCTAGCGGACTCCAAGAGACCCAGTACTTC

V: TRBV30
J: TRBJ2-3
size: NA
D: NA
CDR3: CAWSVREPDTQYF
DNA: TGTGCCTGGAGTGTACGGGAGCCAGATACGCAGTATTTT

V: TRBV20-1
J: TRBJ2-1
size: few
D: TRBD1
CDR3: CSARAIGQGPYNEQFF
DNA: TGCAGTGCTAGGGCCATAGGACAGGGGCCCTACAATGAGCAGTTCTTC

V: TRBV30
J: TRBJ2-3
size: NA
D: NA
CDR3: CAWSVSSGPLDTQYF
DNA: TGTGCCTGGAGTGTATCCTCGGGCCCGCTAGATACGCAGTATTTT

V: TRBV2
J: TRBJ1-3
size: few
D: NA
CDR3: CASWGAHSGNTIYF
DNA: TGTGCCTCATGGGGGGCGCACTCTGGAAACACCATATATTTT

V: TRBV5-1
J: TRBJ2-5
size: few
D: TRBD2
CDR3: CASRLSPLSGGMEETQYF
DNA: TGCGCCAGCAGGCTAAGCCCCCTCAGCGGGGGGATGGAAGAGACCCAGTACTTC

V: TRBV20-1
J: TRBJ1-1
size: NA
D: TRBD1
CDR3: CSVGQGFGEAFF
DNA: TGCAGTGTCGGACAGGGGTTTGGTGAAGCTTTCTTT

V: TRBV12-3/TRBV12-4
J: TRBJ1-4
size: few
D: NA
CDR3: CASSFGGGNEKLFF
DNA: TGTGCCAGCAGTTTCGGAGGGGGAAATGAAAAACTGTTTTTT

V: TRBV7-6
J: TRBJ1-5
size: few
D: TRBD1
CDR3: CASSLWTGSSNQPQHF
DNA: TGTGCCAGCAGCCTATGGACAGGGTCGAGCAATCAGCCCCAGCATTTT

V: TRBV18
J: TRBJ2-7
size: few
D: TRBD2
CDR3: CASSLGGSSGSSYEQYF
DNA: TGTGCCAGCTCACTAGGAGGGAGTAGCGGGAGTTCCTACGAGCAGTACTTC

V: TRBV24-1
J: TRBJ1-5
size: NA
D: NA
CDR3: CATSEGLFGQPQHF
DNA: TGTGCCACCAGTGAGGGACTCTTTGGGCAGCCCCAGCATTTT

V: TRBV7-3
J: TRBJ2-2
size: NA
D: NA
CDR3: CASSRDSLIGELFF
DNA: TGTGCCAGCAGCCGGGACTCCCTCATCGGGGAGCTGTTTTTT

V: TRBV11-3
J: TRBJ2-4
size: few
D: NA
CDR3: CASSRSYGVGKNIQYF
DNA: TGTGCCAGCAGCAGATCCTACGGGGTAGGCAAAAACATTCAGTACTTC

V: TRBV3-1
J: TRBJ1-1
size: few
D: NA
CDR3: CASSQGLSITEAFF
DNA: TGTGCCAGCAGCCAAGGTCTCAGCATCACTGAAGCTTTCTTT

V: TRBV11-1
J: TRBJ2-3
size: few
D: NA
CDR3: CASSLFSADTDTQYF
DNA: TGTGCCAGCAGCTTATTTAGCGCAGACACAGATACGCAGTATTTT

V: TRBV18
J: TRBJ2-1
size: many
D: TRBD2
CDR3: CASSPGLAESSYNEQFF
DNA: TGTGCCAGCTCACCGGGTCTAGCGGAAAGCTCCTACAATGAGCAGTTCTTC

V: TRBV4-2
J: TRBJ1-4
size: few
D: TRBD1
CDR3: CASSQPDRGRGKLFF
DNA: TGTGCCAGCAGCCAACCCGACAGGGGGAGAGGGAAACTGTTTTTT

V: TRBV3-1
J: TRBJ1-1
size: NA
D: NA
CDR3: CASRTGDGGEAFF
DNA: TGTGCCAGCAGGACCGGAGACGGAGGTGAAGCTTTCTTT

V: TRBV14
J: TRBJ2-1
size: once
D: NA
CDR3: CASSQYQGGEQFF
DNA: TGTGCCAGCAGCCAGTATCAGGGGGGCGAGCAGTTCTTC

V: TRBV5-1
J: TRBJ2-7
size: NA
D: NA
CDR3: CASTLYEQYF
DNA: TGCGCCAGCACTCTCTACGAGCAGTACTTC

V: TRBV7-2
J: TRBJ2-3
size: NA
D: TRBD2
CDR3: CASSLWTSASTDTQYF
DNA: TGTGCCAGCAGCCTCTGGACTAGCGCAAGCACAGATACGCAGTATTTT

V: TRBV12-3/TRBV12-4
J: TRBJ2-2
size: few
D: TRBD1
CDR3: CASHPGNRGLVTGELFF
DNA: TGTGCCAGCCATCCTGGGAACAGGGGGCTAGTCACCGGGGAGCTGTTTTTT

V: TRBV29-1
J: TRBJ2-5
size: few
D: TRBD1
CDR3: CSGTGAGTQYF
DNA: TGCAGCGGGACAGGGGCTGGGACCCAGTACTTC

V: TRBV29-1
J: TRBJ2-3
size: many
D: NA
CDR3: CSVEDSRRDTQYF
DNA: TGCAGCGTCGAAGACAGCCGCAGGGATACGCAGTATTTT

V: TRBV20-1
J: TRBJ2-3
size: few
D: NA
CDR3: CSARGWRATDTQYF
DNA: TGCAGTGCTAGAGGTTGGCGTGCCACAGATACGCAGTATTTT

V: TRBV20-1
J: TRBJ2-3
size: few
D: TRBD1
CDR3: CSASPGTASTDTQYF
DNA: TGCAGTGCCAGTCCGGGGACAGCTAGCACAGATACGCAGTATTTT

V: TRBV9
J: TRBJ2-7
size: few
D: NA
CDR3: CASSVDTTTSYEQYF
DNA: TGTGCCAGCAGCGTAGATACGACAACTTCCTACGAGCAGTACTTC

V: TRBV7-9
J: TRBJ1-1
size: NA
D: TRBD1
CDR3: CASSLTGTAEAFF
DNA: TGTGCCAGCAGCTTAACGGGGACAGCTGAAGCTTTCTTT

V: TRBV6-2/TRBV6-3
J: TRBJ2-7
size: few
D: NA
CDR3: CASSREQGYEQYF
DNA: TGTGCCAGCAGTCGCGAACAGGGCTACGAGCAGTACTTC

V: TRBV2
J: TRBJ2-2
size: NA
D: TRBD2
CDR3: CASKREGLAELFF
DNA: TGTGCCAGCAAGCGGGAGGGCCTTGCGGAGCTGTTTTTT

V: TRBV13
J: TRBJ2-2
size: NA
D: NA
CDR3: CASSPGVISGELFF
DNA: TGTGCCAGCAGCCCAGGGGTAATATCGGGGGAGCTGTTTTTT

V: TRBV20-1
J: TRBJ2-5
size: few
D: NA
CDR3: CSAPRGREQETQYF
DNA: TGCAGTGCTCCGAGGGGGCGGGAGCAAGAGACCCAGTACTTC

V: TRBV5-1
J: TRBJ1-2
size: few
D: TRBD1
CDR3: CASSYRTGTGGYGYTF
DNA: TGCGCCAGCAGCTACAGAACCGGGACAGGGGGATATGGCTACACCTTC

V: TRBV29-1
J: TRBJ2-5
size: NA
D: NA
CDR3: CSVEKSGRETQYF
DNA: TGCAGCGTTGAAAAATCGGGGAGAGAGACCCAGTACTTC

V: TRBV9
J: TRBJ2-3
size: NA
D: NA
CDR3: CASSVAPGSTDTQYF
DNA: TGTGCCAGCAGCGTAGCTCCGGGGAGCACAGATACGCAGTATTTT

V: TRBV6-6
J: TRBJ2-7
size: NA
D: TRBD1
CDR3: CASIGQVSYEQYF
DNA: TGTGCCAGCATCGGACAGGTCTCCTACGAGCAGTACTTC

V: TRBV6-1
J: TRBJ2-7
size: few
D: NA
CDR3: CASIGSGESSYEQYF
DNA: TGTGCCAGCATTGGGTCAGGCGAATCCTCCTACGAGCAGTACTTC